Sequencing of this TCR beta chain was carried out in a study of post-analysis software for immune sequencing data. Findings and limits, study-wide: With TRBV5-6, TRBV5-1 and TRBV20-1 included, about five TRBV segments were more frequent in patients than in controls.

This clonotype has only a few counts. The antigen remains unidentified. Libraries were made from TCR beta cDNA, and they carried unique molecular identifiers. TCRdb reprocessed the PCR reads with MiXCR, giving one entry per CDR3 protein. This sample has over 300,000 distinct CDR3 sequences, with less than 35% found just once. Germline CDR1 is MNHEY and CDR2 is SVGEGT. The CDR3 is made up of 13 amino acids. With 11 bases removed from V and 4 bases from J, the gap between germline ends came to 15 bases. V and J are TRBV6-2 or TRBV6-3 and TRBJ2-1; D perhaps matches TRBD1 (7 bases). This sequence originates from a girl between 10 and 17 years old with multiple sclerosis. Sequenced input: blood. CDR3 coding DNA: TGTGCCTGCCGCCCAGGGGGGTACAATGAGCAGTTCTTC. As protein: CACRPGGYNEQFF.